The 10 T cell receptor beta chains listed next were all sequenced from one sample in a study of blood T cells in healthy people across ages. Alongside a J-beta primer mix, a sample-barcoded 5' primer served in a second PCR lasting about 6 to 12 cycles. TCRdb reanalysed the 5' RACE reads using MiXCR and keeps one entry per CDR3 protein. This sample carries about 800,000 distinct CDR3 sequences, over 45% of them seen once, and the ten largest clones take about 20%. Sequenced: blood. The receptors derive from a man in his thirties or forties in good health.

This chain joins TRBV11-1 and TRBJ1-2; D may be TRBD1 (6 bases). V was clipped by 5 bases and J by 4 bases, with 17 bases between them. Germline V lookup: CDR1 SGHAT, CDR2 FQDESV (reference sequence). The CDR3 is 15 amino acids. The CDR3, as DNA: TGTGCCAGCAGCCAATCGAATGACAGGATCTATGGCTACACCTTC. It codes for CASSQSNDRIYGYTF.

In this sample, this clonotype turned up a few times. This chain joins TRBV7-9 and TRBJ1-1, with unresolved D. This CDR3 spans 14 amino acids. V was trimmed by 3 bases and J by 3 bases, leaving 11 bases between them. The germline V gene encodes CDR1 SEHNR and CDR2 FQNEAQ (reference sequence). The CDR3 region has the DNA TGTGCCAGCAGCTTCAATCCGGCGGACACTGAAGCTTTCTTT. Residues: CASSFNPADTEAFF.

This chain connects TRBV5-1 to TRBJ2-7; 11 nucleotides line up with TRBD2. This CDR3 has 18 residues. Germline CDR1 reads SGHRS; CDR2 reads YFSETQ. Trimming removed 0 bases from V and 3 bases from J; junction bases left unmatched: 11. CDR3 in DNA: TGCGCCAGCAGCTTGGCCAATAGCGGGAGGGGGAATAACTACGAGCAGTACTTC. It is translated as CASSLANSGRGNNYEQYF.

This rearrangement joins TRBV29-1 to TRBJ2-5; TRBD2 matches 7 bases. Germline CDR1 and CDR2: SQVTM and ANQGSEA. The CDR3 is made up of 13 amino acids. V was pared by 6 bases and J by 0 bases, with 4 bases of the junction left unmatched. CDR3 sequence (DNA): TGCAGCGTCTCCGGGGGGAACCAAGAGACCCAGTACTTC. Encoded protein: CSVSGGNQETQYF.

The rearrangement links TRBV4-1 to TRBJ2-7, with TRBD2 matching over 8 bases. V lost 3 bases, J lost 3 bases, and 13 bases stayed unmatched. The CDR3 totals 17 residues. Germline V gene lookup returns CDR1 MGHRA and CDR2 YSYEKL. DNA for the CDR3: TGCGCCAGCAGCCAGGTCCATAGCGGGATGGGCCACTACGAGCAGTACTTC. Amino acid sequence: CASSQVHSGMGHYEQYF.

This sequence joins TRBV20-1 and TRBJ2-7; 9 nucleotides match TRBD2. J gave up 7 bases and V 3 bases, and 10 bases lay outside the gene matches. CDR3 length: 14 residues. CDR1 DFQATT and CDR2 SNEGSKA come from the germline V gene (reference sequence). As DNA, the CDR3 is TGCAGTGCTAGGCTGGGACTAGCTGTTAAAGAGCAGTACTTC. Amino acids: CSARLGLAVKEQYF.

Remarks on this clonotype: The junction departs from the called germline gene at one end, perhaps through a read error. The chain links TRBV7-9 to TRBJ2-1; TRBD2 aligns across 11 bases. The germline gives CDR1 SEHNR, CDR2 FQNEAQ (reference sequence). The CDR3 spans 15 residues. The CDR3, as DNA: TGTGCCAGCAGCTCGGGACTAGCGGTACACAATAAGCAGTTCTTC. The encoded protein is CASSSGLAVHNKQFF.

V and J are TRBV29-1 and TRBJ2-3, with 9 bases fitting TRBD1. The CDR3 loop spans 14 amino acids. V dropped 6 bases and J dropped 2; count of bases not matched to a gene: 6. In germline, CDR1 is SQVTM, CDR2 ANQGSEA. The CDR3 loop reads CSVGQGKNTDTQYF. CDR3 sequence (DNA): TGCAGCGTAGGACAGGGGAAAAACACAGATACGCAGTATTTT.

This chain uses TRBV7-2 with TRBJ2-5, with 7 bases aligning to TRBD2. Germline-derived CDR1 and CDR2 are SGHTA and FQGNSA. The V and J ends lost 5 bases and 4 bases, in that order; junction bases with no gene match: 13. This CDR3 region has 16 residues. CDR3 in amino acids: CASSRMEGAGRETQYF. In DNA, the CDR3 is TGTGCCAGCAGCCGAATGGAGGGAGCGGGGAGAGAGACCCAGTACTTC.

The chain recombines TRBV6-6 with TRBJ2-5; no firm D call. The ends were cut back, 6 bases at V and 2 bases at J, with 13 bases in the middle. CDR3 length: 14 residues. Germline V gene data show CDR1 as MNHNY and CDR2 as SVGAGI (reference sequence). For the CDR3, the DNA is TGTGCCAGCAGGCCCACAGCTTTGCAAGAGACCCAGTACTTC. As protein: CASRPTALQETQYF.